The rows below give T cell receptor beta chains drawn from one sample of a study of cytotoxic CD8 clonotypes in ibrutinib-treated CLL. Using immunoSEQ multiplex PCR, the repertoire was profiled, and TCRdb retains in-frame clones only, with some absent. The sample lists 250,000 to 350,000 clones; about 72% were seen once. The specimen was PBMCs, collected at disease progression, from a patient treated with ibrutinib. Source of these receptors: a human donor with chronic lymphocytic leukemia. Each CDR3 is given without its conserved first and last residue.

14,TRBV10-3,AISESRSGGAQPQH
13,TRBV9,ASSVSGQGTYEQY
12,TRBV18,ASSQTGGNTEQY
9,TRBV19,ASRKNTEAF
11,TRBV7-3,ASSLSPYSPLH
16,TRBV7-9,ASSFTPFSSRLNTEAF
11,TRBV14,ASSQAATYGYT
12,TRBV11-2,ASSLVGYVYEQY
16,TRBV4-1,ASSQTGLAGGDTDTQY
12,TRBV18,ASSPILSTDTQY
14,TRBV4-3,ASSQDRGPNTGELF
15,TRBV7-2,ASSLGQGAPSGNTIY
12,TRBV9,ASSVGWNSYEQY
12,TRBV12-5,AIPASGDNQPQH
14,TRBV10-3,AIRPDSAGSTDTQY
14,TRBV7-2,ASTRRGGTLWDGYT
14,TRBV7-6,ASSPLGGAGNTEAF
11,TRBV7-9,ASSPDRNYGYT
14,TRBV7-9,ASSLRLADDTGELF
10,TRBV10-2,ASSAFGEKLF
11,TRBV7-6,ASSAPTTETQY
13,TRBV5-3,ARSLVAGRNYEQY
11,TRBV10-2,ASRGTERTEAF
12,TRBV5-1,ASRRDRVVAEQF
14,TRBV5-1,ASSLGGLGPRRTQY
12,TRBV5-1,ASSLGGPQETQY
13,TRBV5-8,ASSLEGTANEKLF
12,TRBV5-1,ASTLAGGAYEQY
11,TRBV5-1,ASSLQVGGEQF
13,TRBV4-1,ASSQSYEGFQPQH
10,TRBV13,ASSSGGREQY
14,TRBV4-1,ASSQGVGTPKETQY
16,TRBV28,ASSLFPGQGGISGELF
13,TRBV5-1,ASSWGQVSTGELF
14,TRBV5-1,ASSLAASGAYNEQF
12,TRBV6-5,ASKPGQGAHEQF
15,TRBV11-2,ASSPRSGIAGTYEQY
14,TRBV4-2,ASSQEGFAGVKTQY
13,TRBV7-8,ASSFYDSPSYEQY
12,TRBV29-1,SAAEGAGNQPQH
13,TRBV5-3,ARSLNRVPTDTQY
14,TRBV19,ASSIVGGQGVSEAF
16,TRBV7-8,ASSLAGGLSGHHYGYT
9,TRBV19,ASSFTDTQY
13,TRBV5-1,ASSFSGQGFSEAF
12,TRBV5-1,ASSFGTLDTEAF
12,TRBV6-5,ASGDFEGAEKLF
11,TRBV29-1,SIREVENTEAF
13,TRBV14,ASSQVGGLYWTQY
14,TRBV5-4,ASSLGNLAVTDTQY
12,TRBV11-2,ASSLEGWIYEQY
13,TRBV29-1,STRTGTGTLAGQF
9,TRBV13,ASTPQGTQY
14,TRBV29-1,SVEGFRDRGFGEQY
13,TRBV7-8,ASSPGGRGQETQY
13,TRBV4-1,ASSQRTASGNTIY
14,TRBV19,ASSWTSGDYYNEQF